This paragraph covers one TCR beta chain sequence. This entry comes from a study of radiation and T cells in renal cell carcinoma. The CDR3 sequence is 15 residues long. In germline, CDR1 is SGHNT, CDR2 YYREEE (reference sequence). V was cut by 2 bases and J by 7 bases, with 15 bases left in between. The table came from immunoSEQ multiplex PCR; TCRdb's copy has only in-frame clones and leaves some out. This repertoire shows roughly 150,000 clones, 87% found once; its top ten account for over 10%. Time point described: blood 2 weeks post-SBRT. Treatment: 15 Gy SBRT to primary tumor, nephrectomy 4 weeks later.

Sequencing was performed on blood, taken from a patient whose treatment included radiotherapy and nephrectomy. J is TRBJ1-4 and V is TRBV5-4; possible D gene TRBD1, 6 bases. The sequence came from a woman in her forties or fifties with renal cell carcinoma. The CDR3 bases are TGTGCCAGCAGCTTTTCTGGCCAGGGGTTTGAAAAACTGTTTTTT. Residues: CASSFSGQGFEKLFF.